The clone carrying this T cell receptor beta chain was seen only once. What it binds is unknown. The CDR3 covers 17 residues. Trimming cost V 3 bases and J 6 bases; bases outside gene matches: 14. Germline V gene data show CDR1 as LNHDA and CDR2 as SQIVND (reference sequence). The PCR made use of 60 Vbeta and 13 Jbeta primers. Method: immunoSEQ multiplex PCR; TCRdb's copy keeps in-frame clones and lacks some. The data contain 130,000 or so clones, more than 60% of them singletons. This specimen belongs to a study of cytomegalovirus exposure and HLA in healthy donors. Across the whole study: Across 300 to 400 genotyped donors, about 81% landed in the Caucasian-associated ancestry cluster. Findings of the study overall: Accounts indicate the classifier identified cytomegalovirus status with strong specificity and sensitivity. A later analysis linked a missense variant in DCLRE1C to the trimming of TCR beta V and J genes. Because they were indistinguishable, some V segments, including TRBV6-2 and TRBV6-3, were excluded.

This TCR derives from a woman between 55 and 75 years old in good health and CMV-seronegative. The gene calls are TRBV19 and TRBJ2-1, with 7 nucleotides matching TRBD1. Sequenced material: PBMCs. As DNA, the CDR3 is TGTGCCAGTAGTATGTCCGACAGGGTCGTATTAGCCAATGAGCAGTTCTTC. Encoded protein: CASSMSDRVVLANEQFF. The variable domain in full, completed from reference TRBV19 and TRBJ2-1, reads DGGITQSPKYLFRKEGQNVTLSCEQNLNHDAMYWYRQDPGQGLRLIYYSQIVNDFQKGDIAEGYSVSREKKESFPLTVTSAQKNPTAFYLCASSMSDRVVLANEQFFGPGTRLTVL.